In this sample, the clone carrying this TCR beta chain turned up a few times. Antigen unknown. V shed 3 bases, J shed 6 bases, and the junction held 9 bases outside the gene matches. This CDR3 has 17 residues. The germline gives CDR1 SGDLS, CDR2 YYNGEE. TCRdb re-derived calls from the 5' RACE reads in MiXCR, one entry per CDR3 protein. The top ten hold roughly 15% of the sample, which has under 300,000 distinct CDR3 sequences, 5.5% to 7.5% seen once. This sample stems from a study of identical twins. Study conclusions and caveats: Modelling approaches yielded underestimates of out-of-frame TCR alpha sharing between monozygotic twins.

These records were also assigned to another study, of T cells expressing NK-cell markers. This second report adds: Among the eight sequenced donors, seven tested HCMV-seropositive and one tested seronegative.

The chain has TRBV9 and TRBJ2-2; 12 positions agree with TRBD1. This TCR was sampled from a young woman in good health. The specimen sequenced was CD8+ T cells sorted from blood. The CDR3 coding sequence is TGTGCCAGCAGCGGGGGGCCGGGACAGGGGGCCGCCGGGGAGCTGTTTTTT. This codes for CASSGGPGQGAAGELFF.